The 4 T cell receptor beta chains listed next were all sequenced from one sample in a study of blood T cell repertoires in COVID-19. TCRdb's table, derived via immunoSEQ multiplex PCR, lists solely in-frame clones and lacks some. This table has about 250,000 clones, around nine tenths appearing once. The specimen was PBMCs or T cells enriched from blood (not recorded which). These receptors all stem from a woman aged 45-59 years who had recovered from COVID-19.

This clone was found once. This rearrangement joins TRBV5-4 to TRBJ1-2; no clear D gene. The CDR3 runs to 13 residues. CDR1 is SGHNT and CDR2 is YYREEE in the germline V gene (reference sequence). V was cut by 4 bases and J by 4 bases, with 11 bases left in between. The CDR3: CASSPPGSYGYTF. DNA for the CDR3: TGTGCCAGCAGCCCACCGGGGAGCTATGGCTACACCTTC.

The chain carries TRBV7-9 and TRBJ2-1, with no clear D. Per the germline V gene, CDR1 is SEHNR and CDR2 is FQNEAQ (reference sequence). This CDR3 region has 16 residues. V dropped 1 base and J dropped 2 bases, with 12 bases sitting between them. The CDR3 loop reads CASSLVGTNTYNEQFF. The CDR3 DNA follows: TGTGCCAGCAGCTTAGTTGGCACCAACACCTACAATGAGCAGTTCTTC.

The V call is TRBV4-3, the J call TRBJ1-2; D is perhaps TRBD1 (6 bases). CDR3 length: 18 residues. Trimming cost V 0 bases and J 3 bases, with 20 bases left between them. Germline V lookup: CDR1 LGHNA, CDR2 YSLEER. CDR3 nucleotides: TGCGCCAGCAGCCAAGATGGGACACCAACATTTCAGGACTATGGCTACACCTTC. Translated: CASSQDGTPTFQDYGYTF.

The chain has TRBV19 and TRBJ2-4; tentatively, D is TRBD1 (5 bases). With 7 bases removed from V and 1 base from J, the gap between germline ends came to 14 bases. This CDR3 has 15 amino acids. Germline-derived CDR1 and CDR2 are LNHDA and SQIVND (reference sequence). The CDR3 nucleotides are TGTGCCAGTAACTATGGGGCGTCGGCCAAAAACATTCAGTACTTC. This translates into CASNYGASAKNIQYF.